The clone carrying this T cell receptor beta chain has a single count. Its antigen is as yet unknown. This sample was included in a study of CD8+CD57+ T cells in acquired aplastic anemia. As for the study in general: Sorted cells (CD4+ and CD8+) yielded DNA amounts that averaged around 3.1 ug.

Regarding the study as a whole: The study found no significant CD8+ Simpson's diversity difference between patients and controls.

TCR beta VDJ and CDR3 profiling used genomic DNA as template. MiXCR, run by TCRdb on the reads, gives a single entry per CDR3 protein. The top ten clones hold about 1.1% of a sample with some 170,000 distinct CDR3 sequences, roughly 40% of them seen once. CDR1 LNHDA and CDR2 SQIVND come from the germline V gene (reference sequence). The V segment lost 1 base and the J segment 7 bases; nucleotides outside the gene matches: 1. The CDR3 runs 15 residues. The sequencing sample was made of sorted CD4+, CD8+, or CD8+CD57+ T cells (not recorded which) from PBMCs. This sequence joins TRBV19 and TRBJ1-6, with 10 bases identical to TRBD1. The receptor was derived from a human donor in good health. For the CDR3, the DNA is TGTGCCAGTAGTATAGGGGACAGGGGCAATTCACCCCTCCACTTT. As protein: CASSIGDRGNSPLHF.